One and the same sample provided the 21 T cell receptor beta chains below, sequenced in a study of Ad26.COV2.S vaccination and SARS-CoV-2 variants. Here immunoSEQ multiplex PCR was the method, and the copy in TCRdb shows in-frame clones only, minus some. In the table there are about 350,000 clones, around 88% of which are singletons. Indicated treatment: about 20 received Ad26.COV2.S at low or high dose, single or two shots; a few received placebo; per-sample allocation not given. The study sampled participants on day 63 after the first vaccine or placebo injection. The specimen was peripheral blood, collected in a trial of Ad26.COV2.S vaccine versus placebo. The receptor set was obtained from a person aged 18-60 years who received the Ad26.COV2.S COVID-19 vaccine or a placebo.

This chain uses TRBV7-9 with TRBJ2-3, with 9 bases identical to TRBD2. The CDR3 runs 15 residues. V was pared by 5 bases and J by 1 base, with 4 bases of the junction left unmatched. Germline CDR1 is SEHNR and CDR2 is FQNEAQ (reference sequence). In nucleotides, the CDR3 is TGTGCCAGCAGCCCTAGCGGGGAGGGCACAGATACGCAGTATTTT. Protein product: CASSPSGEGTDTQYF.

J is TRBJ1-6 and V is TRBV7-9; TRBD1 agrees at 9 bases. V dropped 1 base and J dropped 18; count of bases not matched to a gene: 10. Per germline, CDR1 SEHNR and CDR2 FQNEAQ (reference sequence). The CDR3 loop spans 14 amino acids. The CDR3 spells CASSLGTDRGETHF. In DNA, the CDR3 is TGTGCCAGCAGCTTAGGGACGGACAGGGGCGAAACCCACTTT.

This sequence joins TRBV7-8 and TRBJ2-1, with D perhaps TRBD2 (5 bases). Germline V gene lookup returns CDR1 SGHVS and CDR2 FQNEAQ. Trimming left V 1 base short and J 10 bases short, with 11 bases between. This CDR3 region has 13 residues. CDR3 sequence (DNA): TGTGCCAGCAGCTTAGGTGAGGAGCGGGAGCAGTTCTTC. It translates to CASSLGEEREQFF.

The rearrangement uses TRBV7-9 and TRBJ2-1; TRBD2 agrees at 14 bases. V shed 7 bases, J shed 7 bases, and the junction held 15 bases outside the gene matches. CDR1 is SEHNR and CDR2 is FQNEAQ in the germline V gene (reference sequence). The CDR3 length is 18 residues. DNA of the CDR3: TGTGCCAGCACCCCGGGACTAGCGGGAGTTCGGTTAGTGAATGAGCAGTTCTTC. Translating it yields CASTPGLAGVRLVNEQFF.

The chain joins TRBV28 to TRBJ1-4; unclear D gene. The CDR3 loop spans 15 amino acids. The V and J ends lost 5 bases and 2 bases respectively, with 12 bases between them. Germline-derived CDR1 and CDR2 are MDHEN and SYDVKM. The CDR3 DNA reads TGTGCCAGCAGTCCCCCGGGGTCGACTAATGAAAAACTGTTTTTT. Translating it yields CASSPPGSTNEKLFF.

V and J are TRBV5-1 and TRBJ2-1, with 8 bases matching TRBD2. The CDR3 spans 17 residues. Germline CDR1 SGHRS, CDR2 YFSETQ. V lost 0 bases and J lost 9; bases outside the gene matches: 14. The CDR3 DNA reads as TGCGCCAGCAGCTTGGACGGAGGGACTCGCGGGGGGAGTGAGCAGTTCTTC. It translates to CASSLDGGTRGGSEQFF.

This chain uses TRBV7-3 with TRBJ1-4; D is possibly TRBD1 (6 bases). The CDR3 length is 17 residues. The ends were cut back, 5 bases at V and 7 bases at J, with 23 bases in the middle. The germline gives CDR1 SGHTA, CDR2 FQGTGA. In DNA form, the CDR3 reads TGTGCCAGCAGCAGCCGGGACAAAACCTCTCTAGGTGAAAAACTGTTTTTT. It codes for CASSSRDKTSLGEKLFF.

This sequence joins TRBV27 and TRBJ2-1, with 10 bases matching TRBD2. Germline V gene lookup returns CDR1 MNHEY and CDR2 SMNVEV (reference sequence). The CDR3 length is 17 residues. The V segment lost 0 bases and the J segment 9 bases; nucleotides outside the gene matches: 11. CDR3 in amino acids: CASSLSPFSGGAGEQFF. In DNA, the CDR3 is TGTGCCAGCAGTTTATCACCCTTCAGCGGGGGGGCGGGTGAGCAGTTCTTC.

CDR3 protein: CASSLRDINSPLHF. The CDR3, as DNA: TGTGCCAGCAGCCTCCGCGACATAAATTCACCCCTCCACTTT. The J gene is TRBJ1-6, the V gene TRBV3-1 (or the pseudogene TRBV3-2); the D is unclear. Germline V gives CDR1 LGHDT, CDR2 YNNKEL (reference sequence). The CDR3 has 14 residues. V lost 4 bases to trimming and J lost 7 bases, with 11 bases between them.

The rearrangement joins TRBV2 to TRBJ2-7; D assignment may be TRBD1 or TRBD2 (7 bases each). V gave up 3 bases and J gave up 4 bases, with 16 bases separating them. There are 15 residues in the CDR3. Germline CDR1 reads SNHLY; CDR2 reads FYNNEI. The CDR3 spells CASSEDERDSYEQYF. The CDR3 coding sequence is TGTGCCAGCAGTGAGGACGAGCGGGACAGTTACGAGCAGTACTTC.

The V and J genes are TRBV19 and TRBJ2-3, with TRBD2 identical over 8 bases. Trimming at V came to 5 bases and at J to 5 bases, leaving 15 bases not matched to a gene. The CDR3 loop spans 17 amino acids. Looked up from germline, CDR1 is LNHDA and CDR2 is SQIVND (reference sequence). CDR3 DNA: TGTGCCAGTAGTTTTTCGTCTAGCGGGCCCGGCGGAGATACGCAGTATTTT. Translating gives CASSFSSSGPGGDTQYF.

The chain has TRBV6-1 and TRBJ1-5; tentatively, D is TRBD1 (5 bases). V was cut by 2 bases and J by 0 bases, with 11 bases left in between. The CDR3 consists of 16 residues. Germline CDR1 and CDR2: MNHNS and SASEGT. The CDR3 region is CASSERRGVSNQPQHF. CDR3 bases: TGTGCCAGCAGTGAAAGGAGGGGCGTTAGCAATCAGCCCCAGCATTTT.

J is TRBJ2-5 and V is TRBV19, with D tentatively TRBD2 (6 bases). This CDR3 is 17 amino acids long. Germline CDR1 reads LNHDA; CDR2 reads SQIVND (reference sequence). Trimming stripped 5 bases from V and 5 bases from J, with 24 bases between. This CDR3 reads CASSVRDSPPRGETQYF. The CDR3 DNA is TGTGCCAGTAGTGTCCGGGACTCACCTCCAAGAGGGGAGACCCAGTACTTC.

The rearrangement links TRBV6-5 to TRBJ1-4; 7 nucleotides line up with TRBD1. Unmatched junction bases numbered 12, after V lost 6 bases and J lost 8 bases. CDR3 length: 15 residues. From germline, CDR1 is MNHEY and CDR2 SVGAGI. CDR3 residues: CASSRHRGENEKLFF. The CDR3 nucleotides are TGTGCCAGCAGCCGGCACAGGGGCGAGAACGAAAAACTGTTTTTT.

The rearrangement uses TRBV7-9 and TRBJ2-1; D may match TRBD1 or TRBD2 (5 bases each). The CDR3 is 15 residues long. V was cut by 4 bases and J by 0 bases, with 10 bases left in between. Germline values: CDR1 SEHNR, CDR2 FQNEAQ (reference sequence). CDR3 DNA: TGTGCCAGCAGCTGGGGACGGAGCTCCTACAATGAGCAGTTCTTC. Its translation is CASSWGRSSYNEQFF. Using reference TRBV7-9 and TRBJ2-1 for the parts outside the CDR3, the full variable domain is DTGVSQNPRHKITKRGQNVTFRCDPISEHNRLYWYRQTLGQGPEFLTYFQNEAQLEKSRLLSDRFSAERPKGSFSTLEIQRTEQGDSAMYLCASSWGRSSYNEQFFGPGTRLTVL.

To note about this clone: Other DNA sequences in the sample encode the same CDR3. The chain links TRBV18 to TRBJ1-1; possibly TRBD1 for D (5 bases). The CDR3 has 14 residues. Per germline, CDR1 KGHSH and CDR2 LQKENI. Deletions cut 6 bases from V and 0 bases from J, with 11 bases between. The CDR3 bases are TGTGCCAGCTCGCCGACAGCATTGAACACTGAAGCTTTCTTT. It encodes CASSPTALNTEAFF.

The chain has TRBV3-1 (or the pseudogene TRBV3-2) and TRBJ2-1, with a tentative D call TRBD1 (5 bases). The CDR3 length is 12 residues. With 6 bases removed from V and 9 bases from J, the gap between germline ends came to 12 bases. Germline V gene lookup returns CDR1 LGHDT and CDR2 YNNKEL (reference sequence). As DNA, the CDR3 is TGTGCCAGCAGTCTTCAGGGTACTGAGCAGTTCTTC. Its translation is CASSLQGTEQFF.

Comment on this clone: The sample holds other DNA sequences that translate to the same CDR3. V is TRBV4-3 and J is TRBJ2-6; D unclear. The V gene lost 0 bases and the J gene lost 0 bases, with 6 bases spanning the gap. The CDR3 loop spans 16 amino acids. Germline CDR1 is LGHNA and CDR2 is YSLEER. CDR3 amino acids: CASSQDRSSGANVLTF. CDR3 bases: TGCGCCAGCAGCCAAGATCGAAGCTCTGGGGCCAACGTCCTGACTTTC.

The V and J genes are TRBV4-1 and TRBJ2-1, with a tentative D call TRBD2 (5 bases). This CDR3 has 14 residues. Trimming pared 2 bases from V and 6 bases from J, leaving 11 bases between. In germline, CDR1 is MGHRA, CDR2 YSYEKL. This CDR3 is CASSQRTAVNEQFF. CDR3 sequence (DNA): TGCGCCAGCAGCCAAAGGACTGCGGTCAATGAGCAGTTCTTC.

The CDR3 loop is CASSPGLGYNEQFF. The CDR3 bases are TGTGCCAGTAGCCCGGGACTAGGCTACAATGAGCAGTTCTTC. The J gene is TRBJ2-1, the V gene TRBV19; 8 bases map to TRBD2. Losses at the gene ends were 6 bases for V and 3 bases for J; bases not matched to a gene: 4. Germline CDR1 is LNHDA and CDR2 is SQIVND (reference sequence). This CDR3 is 14 amino acids long.

This clone turned up a few times. This rearrangement joins TRBV5-6 to TRBJ2-2; D remains unclear. The CDR3 contains 14 residues. From germline, CDR1 is SGHDT and CDR2 YYEEEE. V was cut by 4 bases and J by 0 bases, with 7 bases left in between. The CDR3 DNA is TGTGCCAGCAGCCCGCAGACGAACACCGGGGAGCTGTTTTTT. Its translation is CASSPQTNTGELFF.